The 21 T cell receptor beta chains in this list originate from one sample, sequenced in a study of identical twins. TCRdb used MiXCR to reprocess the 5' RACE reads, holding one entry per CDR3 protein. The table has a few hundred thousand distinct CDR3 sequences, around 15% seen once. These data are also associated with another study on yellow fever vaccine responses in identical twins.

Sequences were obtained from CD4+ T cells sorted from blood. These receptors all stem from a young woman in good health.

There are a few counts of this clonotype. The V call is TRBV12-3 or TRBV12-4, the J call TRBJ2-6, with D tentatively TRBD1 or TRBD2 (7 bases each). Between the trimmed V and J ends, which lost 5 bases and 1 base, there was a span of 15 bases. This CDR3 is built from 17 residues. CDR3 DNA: TGTGCCAGCAGTCGGGGAGGGGGCGTTTCTGGGGCCAACGTCCTGACTTTC. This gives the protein CASSRGGGVSGANVLTF.

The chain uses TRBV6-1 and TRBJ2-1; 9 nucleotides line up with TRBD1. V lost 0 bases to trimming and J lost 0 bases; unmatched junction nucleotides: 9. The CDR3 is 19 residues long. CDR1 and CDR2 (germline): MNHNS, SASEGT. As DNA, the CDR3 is TGTGCCAGCAGTGAAGCGGGGACAGGGTGGGCTCCCTCCTACAATGAGCAGTTCTTC. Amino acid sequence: CASSEAGTGWAPSYNEQFF.

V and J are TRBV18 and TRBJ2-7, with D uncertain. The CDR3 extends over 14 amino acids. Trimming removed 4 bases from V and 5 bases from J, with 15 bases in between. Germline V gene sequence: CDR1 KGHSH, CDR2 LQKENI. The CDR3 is CASSLRAQLDEQYF. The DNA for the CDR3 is TGTGCCAGCTCACTCCGGGCCCAACTCGACGAGCAGTACTTC.

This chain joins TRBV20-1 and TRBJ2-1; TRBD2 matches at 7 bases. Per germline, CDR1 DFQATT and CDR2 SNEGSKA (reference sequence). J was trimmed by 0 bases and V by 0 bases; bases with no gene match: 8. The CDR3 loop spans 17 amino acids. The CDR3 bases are TGCAGTGCTAGAGATCTTGGGACTAATTACTCCTACAATGAGCAGTTCTTC. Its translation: CSARDLGTNYSYNEQFF.

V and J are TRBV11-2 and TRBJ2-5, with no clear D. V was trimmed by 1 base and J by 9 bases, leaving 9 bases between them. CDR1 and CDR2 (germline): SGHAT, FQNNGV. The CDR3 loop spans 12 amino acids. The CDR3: CASSLVREAQYF. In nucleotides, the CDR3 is TGTGCCAGCAGCTTAGTACGCGAGGCCCAGTACTTC.

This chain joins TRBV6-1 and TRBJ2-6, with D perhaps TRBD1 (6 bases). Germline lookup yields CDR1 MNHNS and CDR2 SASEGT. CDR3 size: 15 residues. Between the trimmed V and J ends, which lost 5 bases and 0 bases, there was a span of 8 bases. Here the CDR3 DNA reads TGTGCCAGCAGTAGGGACAACTCTGGGGCCAACGTCCTGACTTTC. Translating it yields CASSRDNSGANVLTF.

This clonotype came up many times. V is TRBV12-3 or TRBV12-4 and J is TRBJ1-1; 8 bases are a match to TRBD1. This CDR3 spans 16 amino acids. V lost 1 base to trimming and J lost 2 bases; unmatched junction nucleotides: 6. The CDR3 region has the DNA TGTGCCAGCAGTTTAGTCTCAGGGGGCAGAAACACTGAAGCTTTCTTT. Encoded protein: CASSLVSGGRNTEAFF.

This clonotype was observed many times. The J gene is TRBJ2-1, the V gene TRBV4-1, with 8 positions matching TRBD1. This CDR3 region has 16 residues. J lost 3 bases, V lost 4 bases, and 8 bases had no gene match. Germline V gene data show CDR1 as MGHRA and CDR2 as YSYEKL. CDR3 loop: CASSRIQGDFYNEQFF. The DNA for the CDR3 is TGCGCCAGCAGCCGTATACAGGGGGATTTCTACAATGAGCAGTTCTTC.

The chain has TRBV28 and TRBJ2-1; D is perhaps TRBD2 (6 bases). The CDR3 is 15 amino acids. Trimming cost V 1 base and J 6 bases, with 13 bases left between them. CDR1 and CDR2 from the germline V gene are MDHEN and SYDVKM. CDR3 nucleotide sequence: TGTGCCAGCAGTTTATCCCCTAGCGCTATCAATGAGCAGTTCTTC. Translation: CASSLSPSAINEQFF.

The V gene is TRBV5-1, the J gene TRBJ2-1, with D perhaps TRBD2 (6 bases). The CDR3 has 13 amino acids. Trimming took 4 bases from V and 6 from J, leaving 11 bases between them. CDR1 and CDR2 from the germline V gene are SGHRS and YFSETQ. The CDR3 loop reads CASSLGTFNEQFF. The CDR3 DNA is TGCGCCAGCAGCCTTGGGACTTTCAATGAGCAGTTCTTC.

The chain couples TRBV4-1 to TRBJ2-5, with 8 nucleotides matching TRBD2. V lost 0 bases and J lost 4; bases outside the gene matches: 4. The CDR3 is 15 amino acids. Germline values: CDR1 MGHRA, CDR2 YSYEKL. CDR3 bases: TGCGCCAGCAGCCAAGAAGGCCTAGCGGGAGAGACCCAGTACTTC. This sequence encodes CASSQEGLAGETQYF.

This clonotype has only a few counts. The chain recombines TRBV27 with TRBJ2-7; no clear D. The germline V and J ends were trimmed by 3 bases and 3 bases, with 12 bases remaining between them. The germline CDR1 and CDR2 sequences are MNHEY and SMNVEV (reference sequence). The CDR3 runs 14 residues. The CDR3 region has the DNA TGTGCCAGCAGTTTGGTGGGGTTCCTCTACGAGCAGTACTTC. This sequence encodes CASSLVGFLYEQYF.

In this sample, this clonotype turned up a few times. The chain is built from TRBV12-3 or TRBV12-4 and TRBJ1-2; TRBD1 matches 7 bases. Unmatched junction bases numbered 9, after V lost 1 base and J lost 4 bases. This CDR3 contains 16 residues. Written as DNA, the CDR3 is TGTGCCAGCAGTTTAGGCGGGACAGCCAACTCCTATGGCTACACCTTC. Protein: CASSLGGTANSYGYTF.

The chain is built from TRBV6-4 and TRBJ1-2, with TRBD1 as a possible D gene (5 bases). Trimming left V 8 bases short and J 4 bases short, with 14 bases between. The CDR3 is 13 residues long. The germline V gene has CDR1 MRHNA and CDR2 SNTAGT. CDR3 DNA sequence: TGTGCCAGCTCTGGCCGTCAGGGCTATGGCTACACCTTC. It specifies CASSGRQGYGYTF.

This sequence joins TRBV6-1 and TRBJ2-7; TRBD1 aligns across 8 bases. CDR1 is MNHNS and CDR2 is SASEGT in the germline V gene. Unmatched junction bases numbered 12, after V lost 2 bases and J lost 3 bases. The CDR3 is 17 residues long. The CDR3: CASSERLGDRKIYEQYV. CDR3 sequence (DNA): TGTGCCAGCAGTGAACGGTTGGGGGACAGGAAGATCTACGAGCAGTACGTC.

The CDR3 DNA sequence: TGTGCCAGCAGCCGGACTAGGGCACAGTTCTTC. Its translation is CASSRTRAQFF. The chain has TRBV11-2 and TRBJ2-1, with 7 bases lining up with TRBD2. The CDR3 extends over 11 amino acids. The V segment lost 5 bases and the J segment 13 bases; nucleotides outside the gene matches: 5. Germline V gene lookup returns CDR1 SGHAT and CDR2 FQNNGV. The whole variable domain, filled in from reference TRBV11-2 and TRBJ2-1, reads EAGVAQSPRYKIIEKRQSVAFWCNPISGHATLYWYQQILGQGPKLLIQFQNNGVVDDSQLPKDRFSAERLKGVDSTLKIQPAKLEDSAVYLCASSRTRAQFFGPGTRLTVL.

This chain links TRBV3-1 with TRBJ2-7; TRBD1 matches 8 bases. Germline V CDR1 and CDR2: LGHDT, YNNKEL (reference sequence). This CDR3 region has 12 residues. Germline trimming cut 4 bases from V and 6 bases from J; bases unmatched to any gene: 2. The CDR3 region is CASSRGQGEQYF. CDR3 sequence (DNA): TGTGCCAGCAGCCGAGGACAGGGCGAGCAGTACTTC.

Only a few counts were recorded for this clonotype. In DNA, the CDR3 is TGCAGCGTTGCAACGACAGGAACTAATGAAAAACTGTTTTTT. The encoded protein is CSVATTGTNEKLFF. The chain carries TRBV29-1 and TRBJ1-4; possible D gene TRBD1, 6 bases. This CDR3 region has 14 residues. Trimming shortened V by 4 bases and J by 1 base, and 10 bases separated the two germline ends. The germline CDR1 and CDR2 sequences are SQVTM and ANQGSEA. Full variable domain (outside the CDR3, taken from reference TRBV29-1 and TRBJ1-4): SAVISQKPSRDICQRGTSLTIQCQVDSQVTMMFWYRQQPGQSLTLIATANQGSEATYESGFVIDKFPISRPNLTFSTLTVSNMSPEDSSIYLCSVATTGTNEKLFFGSGTQLSVL.

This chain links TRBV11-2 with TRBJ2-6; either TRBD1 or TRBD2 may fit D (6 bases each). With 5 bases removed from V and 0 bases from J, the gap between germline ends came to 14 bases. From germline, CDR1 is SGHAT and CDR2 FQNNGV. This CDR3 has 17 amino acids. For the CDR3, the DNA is TGTGCCAGCAGCCCCGGACCGGGGGCCTCTGGGGCCAACGTCCTGACTTTC. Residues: CASSPGPGASGANVLTF.

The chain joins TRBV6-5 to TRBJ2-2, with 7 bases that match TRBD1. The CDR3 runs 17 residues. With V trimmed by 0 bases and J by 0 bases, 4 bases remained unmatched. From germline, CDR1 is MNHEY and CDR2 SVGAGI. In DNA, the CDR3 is TGTGCCAGCAGTTACTCAGGGGGCGGCGCGAACACCGGGGAGCTGTTTTTT. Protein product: CASSYSGGGANTGELFF.

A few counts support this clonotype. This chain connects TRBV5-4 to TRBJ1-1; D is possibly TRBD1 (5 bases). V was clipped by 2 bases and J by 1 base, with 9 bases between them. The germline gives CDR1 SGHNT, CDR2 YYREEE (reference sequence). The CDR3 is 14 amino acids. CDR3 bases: TGTGCCAGCAGCTTCGAGACAGCGAACACTGAAGCTTTCTTT. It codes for CASSFETANTEAFF.